This TCR beta chain was identified in a study of T cell clones after liver transplantation. About the study: TCRbeta sequencing after a pre-transplant mixed lymphocyte reaction identified graft-donor-reactive clones, later tracked in post-transplant blood. Draws occurred before transplant, before withdrawal, and after complete or failed withdrawal. The study's findings and limits: These preliminary findings come from unstandardized post-transplant sampling times.

Trimming stripped 0 bases from V and 4 bases from J, with 13 bases between. The CDR3 is 15 residues long. In germline, CDR1 is SGDLS, CDR2 YYNGEE. Notes on this clone: Its target is not known.

Measured with immunoSEQ multiplex PCR; TCRdb has only the in-frame clones, and not every one. Altogether roughly 80,000 clones are present, 70% to 85% being singletons, with the ten largest covering about 0.52%. The J gene is TRBJ1-1, the V gene TRBV9, with TRBD1 as a possible D gene (5 bases). The starting material was CD4+ T cells from blood, obtained around 45 months after liver transplant. This clonotype was sampled from a human patient who received a liver transplant. Some T cells may be supplied by the graft donor. CDR3 coding DNA: TGTGCCAGCAGCGTAGGCGCAGGGTGGGGCACTGAAGCTTTCTTT. This codes for CASSVGAGWGTEAFF.